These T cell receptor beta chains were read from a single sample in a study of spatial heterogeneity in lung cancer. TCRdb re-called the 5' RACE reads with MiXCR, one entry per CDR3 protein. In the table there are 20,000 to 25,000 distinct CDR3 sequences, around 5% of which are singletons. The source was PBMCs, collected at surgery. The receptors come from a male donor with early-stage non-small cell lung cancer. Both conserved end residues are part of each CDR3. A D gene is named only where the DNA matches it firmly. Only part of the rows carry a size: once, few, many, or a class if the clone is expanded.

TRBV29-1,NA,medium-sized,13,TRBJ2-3,CSVLLGFTDTQYF,TGCAGCGTTCTTCTGGGATTCACAGATACGCAGTATTTT
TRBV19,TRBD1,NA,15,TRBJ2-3,CASSKATGVLDTQYF,TGTGCCAGTAGTAAGGCGACAGGGGTCTTAGATACGCAGTATTTT
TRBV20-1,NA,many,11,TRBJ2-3,CSAGVADTQYF,TGCAGTGCCGGGGTAGCAGATACGCAGTATTTT
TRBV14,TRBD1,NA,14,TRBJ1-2,CASSRDRGGYGYTF,TGTGCCAGCAGTCGGGACAGGGGAGGATATGGCTACACCTTC
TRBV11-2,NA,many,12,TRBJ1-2,CASSLSHYGYTF,TGTGCCAGCAGCTTAAGCCACTATGGCTACACCTTC
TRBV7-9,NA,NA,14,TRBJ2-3,CASNGDFGTDTQYF,TGTGCCAGCAATGGAGACTTTGGAACAGATACGCAGTATTTT
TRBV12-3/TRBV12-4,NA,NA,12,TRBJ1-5,CASSKGNQPQHF,TGTGCCAGCAGTAAGGGCAATCAGCCCCAGCATTTT
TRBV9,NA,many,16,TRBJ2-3,CASSAREGSSADTQYF,TGTGCCAGCAGCGCCCGAGAGGGTTCCTCGGCGGATACGCAGTATTTT
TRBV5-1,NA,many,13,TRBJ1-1,CASRGLLNTEAFF,TGCGCCAGCAGAGGGTTGCTGAACACTGAAGCTTTCTTT
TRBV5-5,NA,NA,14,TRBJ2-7,CASSLYWWIYEQYF,TGTGCCAGCAGCTTGTACTGGTGGATCTACGAGCAGTACTTC
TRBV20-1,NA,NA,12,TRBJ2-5,CSGEGTQETQYF,TGCAGTGGGGAAGGGACTCAAGAGACCCAGTACTTC
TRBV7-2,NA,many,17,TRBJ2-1,CASSLVAGGYDYNEQFF,TGTGCCAGCAGCTTAGTCGCAGGGGGGTACGATTACAATGAGCAGTTCTTC
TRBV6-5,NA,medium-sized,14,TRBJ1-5,CASTKGAGNQPQHF,TGTGCCAGCACCAAAGGGGCTGGCAATCAGCCCCAGCATTTT
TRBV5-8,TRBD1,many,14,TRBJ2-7,CASSFYRGDYEQYF,TGTGCCAGCAGCTTTTACAGGGGTGACTACGAGCAGTACTTC
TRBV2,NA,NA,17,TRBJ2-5,CASRDPLRGKRRETQYF,TGTGCCAGCAGGGACCCACTGCGGGGAAAGCGGCGGGAGACCCAGTACTTC
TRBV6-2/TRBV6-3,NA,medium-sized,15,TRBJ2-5,CASSTPTEYQETQYF,TGTGCCAGCAGTACCCCGACAGAGTACCAAGAGACCCAGTACTTC
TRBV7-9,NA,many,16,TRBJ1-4,CASSFEGYGTNEKLFF,TGTGCCAGCAGCTTCGAAGGCTATGGGACTAATGAAAAACTGTTTTTT
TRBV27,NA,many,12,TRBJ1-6,CASSFWESPLHF,TGTGCCAGCAGTTTTTGGGAATCACCCCTCCACTTT
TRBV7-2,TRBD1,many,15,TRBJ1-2,CASSSFGQGTYGYTF,TGTGCCAGCAGCTCCTTTGGACAGGGGACTTATGGCTACACCTTC
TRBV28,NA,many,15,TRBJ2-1,CASSFRGAGYNEQFF,TGTGCCAGCAGTTTTCGAGGGGCCGGGTACAATGAGCAGTTCTTC
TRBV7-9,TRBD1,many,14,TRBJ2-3,CASSPGQGIATQYF,TGTGCCAGCAGCCCAGGACAGGGCATCGCTACGCAGTATTTT
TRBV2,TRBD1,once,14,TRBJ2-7,CASSVGTGGYEQYF,TGTGCCAGCAGTGTGGGGACAGGGGGCTACGAGCAGTACTTC
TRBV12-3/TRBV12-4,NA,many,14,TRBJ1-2,CASSLRGTEYGYTF,TGTGCCAGCAGTCTCCGGGGGACTGAGTATGGCTACACCTTC
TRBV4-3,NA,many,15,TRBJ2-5,CASSQDRTGPETQYF,TGCGCCAGCAGCCAAGATCGTACAGGGCCAGAGACCCAGTACTTC
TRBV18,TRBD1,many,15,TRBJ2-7,CASSPPGQGAYEQYF,TGTGCCAGCTCGCCCCCGGGACAGGGCGCCTACGAGCAGTACTTC
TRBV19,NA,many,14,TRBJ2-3,CASSSNYGTDTQYF,TGTGCCAGCAGTAGCAACTACGGCACAGATACGCAGTATTTT
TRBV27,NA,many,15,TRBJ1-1,CASSFDGARTTEAFF,TGTGCCAGCAGTTTTGACGGGGCGCGGACCACTGAAGCTTTCTTT
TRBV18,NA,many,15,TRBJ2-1,CASSPLEGVPNEQFF,TGTGCCAGCTCACCGCTGGAGGGGGTCCCCAATGAGCAGTTCTTC
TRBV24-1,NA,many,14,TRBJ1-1,CATSDGGWNTEAFF,TGTGCCACCAGTGATGGGGGGTGGAACACTGAAGCTTTCTTT
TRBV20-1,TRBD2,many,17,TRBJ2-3,CSAAGTSGVGTTDTQYF,TGCAGTGCTGCCGGGACTAGCGGGGTTGGTACCACAGATACGCAGTATTTT
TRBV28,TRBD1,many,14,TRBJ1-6,CASRPGQVNSPLHF,TGTGCCAGCAGGCCGGGACAGGTTAATTCACCCCTCCACTTT
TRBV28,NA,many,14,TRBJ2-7,CASSLSGGSYEQYF,TGTGCCAGCAGTTTATCAGGGGGGTCCTACGAGCAGTACTTC
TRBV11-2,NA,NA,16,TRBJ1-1,CASSPDRLIPNTEAFF,TGTGCCAGCAGCCCCGATAGGCTGATTCCGAACACTGAAGCTTTCTTT
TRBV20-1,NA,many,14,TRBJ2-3,CSFKKGGGTDTQYF,TGCAGTTTCAAGAAGGGGGGCGGCACAGATACGCAGTATTTT
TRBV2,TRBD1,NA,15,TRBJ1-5,CASSEEQGAGQPQHF,TGTGCCAGCAGTGAAGAGCAGGGGGCCGGTCAGCCCCAGCATTTT
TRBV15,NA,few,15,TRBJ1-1,CATSRDLKVRTEAFF,TGTGCCACCAGCAGAGATCTAAAGGTGAGGACTGAAGCTTTCTTT
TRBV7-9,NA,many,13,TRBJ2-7,CASSLKGAYEQYF,TGTGCCAGCAGCTTAAAGGGGGCCTACGAGCAGTACTTC
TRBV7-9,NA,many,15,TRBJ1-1,CASSLAFREGTEAFF,TGTGCCAGCAGCTTAGCGTTCAGGGAGGGCACTGAAGCTTTCTTT
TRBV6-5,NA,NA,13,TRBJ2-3,CASRDSNTDTQYF,TGTGCCAGCAGGGACTCTAACACAGATACGCAGTATTTT
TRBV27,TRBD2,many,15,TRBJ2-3,CASSLNSGGLNTQYF,TGTGCCAGCAGTTTGAATAGCGGGGGGCTAAATACGCAGTATTTT
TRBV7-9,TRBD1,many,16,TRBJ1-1,CASSPTGGYDRTEAFF,TGTGCCAGCAGTCCGACAGGGGGCTATGATCGCACTGAAGCTTTCTTT
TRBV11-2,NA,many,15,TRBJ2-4,CASSSAGVAKNIQYF,TGTGCCAGCAGCTCCGCCGGGGTAGCCAAAAACATTCAGTACTTC
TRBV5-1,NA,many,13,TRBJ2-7,CASSPFAGNEQYF,TGCGCCAGCAGCCCTTTTGCGGGAAACGAGCAGTACTTC
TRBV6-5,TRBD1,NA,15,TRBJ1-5,CASSLGGQRNQPQHF,TGTGCCAGCAGTTTAGGGGGACAGCGCAATCAGCCCCAGCATTTT
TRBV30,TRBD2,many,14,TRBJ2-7,CAWSTSGSTYEQYF,TGTGCCTGGAGTACTAGCGGGAGTACCTACGAGCAGTACTTC
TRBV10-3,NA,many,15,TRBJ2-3,CAISRSGTPTDTQYF,TGTGCCATCAGTCGATCCGGGACACCCACAGATACGCAGTATTTT
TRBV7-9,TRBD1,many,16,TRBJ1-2,CASSADRGRTNYGYTF,TGTGCCAGCAGCGCGGACAGGGGGCGAACTAACTATGGCTACACCTTC
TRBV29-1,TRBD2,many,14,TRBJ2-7,CSVEMGGDSYEQYF,TGCAGCGTTGAAATGGGGGGGGATAGCTACGAGCAGTACTTC
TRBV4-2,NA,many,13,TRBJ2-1,CASSQGGPNEQFF,TGTGCCAGCAGCCAAGGGGGGCCAAATGAGCAGTTCTTC
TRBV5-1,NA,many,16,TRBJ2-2,CASSLGHMGTAGELFF,TGCGCCAGCAGCTTGGGCCATATGGGAACGGCCGGGGAGCTGTTTTTT
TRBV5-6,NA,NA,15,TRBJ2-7,CASSLTGQSSYEQYF,TGTGCCAGCAGCTTGACCGGACAGAGCTCCTACGAGCAGTACTTC
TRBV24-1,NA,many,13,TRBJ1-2,CATSDPINYGYTF,TGTGCCACCAGTGACCCGATTAACTATGGCTACACCTTC
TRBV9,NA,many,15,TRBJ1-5,CASSPQLGVNQPQHF,TGTGCCAGCAGCCCCCAGCTGGGAGTGAATCAGCCCCAGCATTTT
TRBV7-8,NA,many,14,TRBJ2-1,CASTFDRHTNEQFF,TGTGCCAGCACCTTTGACCGACATACGAATGAGCAGTTCTTC
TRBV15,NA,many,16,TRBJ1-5,CATSRKIGSGDQPQHF,TGTGCCACCAGCAGGAAGATAGGGTCAGGGGACCAGCCCCAGCATTTT